This T cell receptor beta chain is drawn from a study of vaccination and CD4 T cells after COVID-19. Whole-study context: Control wells got either CEFX epitopes, HIV-1 Nef peptides, or no peptide at all.

CDR1 and CDR2 (germline): MNHEY, SVGAGI. This CDR3 has 15 residues. Researchers used the Oncomine TCR Beta short-read assay to sequence DNA from cultured CD4+ T cells. TCRdb passed the PCR reads through MiXCR, listing each CDR3 protein once. The profile shows around 17,000 distinct CDR3 sequences, about 35% of them singletons. About this clonotype itself: Antigen unknown. One end of the junction varies from germline; a read error may be responsible.

Treatment given: approximately 11-day PBMC culture with coronavirus spike peptide pools or control peptides (ViraFEST assay). This sequence joins TRBV6-5 and TRBJ1-1, with 7 bases fitting TRBD1. This TCR derives from a human donor with COVID-19. The sequenced sample consisted of cultured CD4+ T cells from blood. CDR3 residues: CAGSYTPGGNTEAFF. CDR3 sequence (DNA): TGTGCCGGCAGTTACACCCCAGGGGGAAACACTGAAGCTTTCTTT.